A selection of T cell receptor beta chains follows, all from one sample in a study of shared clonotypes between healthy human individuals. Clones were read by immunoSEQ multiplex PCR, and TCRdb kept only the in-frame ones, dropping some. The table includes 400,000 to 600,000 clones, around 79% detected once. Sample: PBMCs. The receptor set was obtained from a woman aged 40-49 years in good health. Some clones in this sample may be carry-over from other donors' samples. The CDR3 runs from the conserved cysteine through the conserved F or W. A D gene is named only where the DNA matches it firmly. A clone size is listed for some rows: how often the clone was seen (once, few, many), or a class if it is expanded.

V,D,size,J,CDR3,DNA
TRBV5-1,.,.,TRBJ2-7,CASSFGTINYEQYF,TGCGCCAGCAGCTTCGGGACAATAAACTACGAGCAGTACTTC
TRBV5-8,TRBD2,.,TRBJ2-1,CASSYRTSGRIGYNEQFF,TGTGCCAGCAGCTACAGGACTAGCGGGAGGATAGGCTACAATGAGCAGTTCTTC
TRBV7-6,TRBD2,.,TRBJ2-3,CASSSQAGTSAITSHYF,TGTGCCAGCAGCTCACAAGCCGGGACTAGCGCAATTACTAGCCATTATTTT
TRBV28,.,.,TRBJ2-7,CASSLPFTDYEQYF,TGTGCCAGCAGTTTACCGTTTACCGACTACGAGCAGTACTTC
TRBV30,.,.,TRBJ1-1,CAWSLPLGLNTEAFF,TGTGCCTGGAGCTTACCTTTGGGACTTAACACTGAAGCTTTCTTT
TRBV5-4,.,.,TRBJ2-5,CASSLSGTAPGAQYF,TGTGCCAGCAGCTTGAGCGGGACTGCACCAGGGGCCCAGTACTTC
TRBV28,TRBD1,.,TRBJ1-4,CASSPSQGIATNEKLFF,TGTGCCAGCAGTCCGTCACAGGGGATAGCAACTAATGAAAAACTGTTTTTT
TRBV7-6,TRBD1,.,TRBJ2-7,CASSLTGTGGLYEQYF,TGTGCCAGCAGCTTAACCGGGACAGGGGGTCTCTACGAGCAGTACTTC
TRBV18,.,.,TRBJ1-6,CASSPEENSPLHF,TGTGCCAGCTCACCAGAGGAAAATTCACCCCTCCACTTT
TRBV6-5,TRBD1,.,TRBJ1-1,CASSVPGQGAAAFF,TGTGCCAGCAGTGTTCCGGGACAGGGGGCCGCGGCTTTCTTT
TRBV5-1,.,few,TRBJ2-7,CASQGSSYEQYF,TGCGCCAGCCAGGGGAGCTCCTACGAGCAGTACTTC
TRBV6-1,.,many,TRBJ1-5,CASSELGFRGGSAQPQHF,TGTGCCAGCAGTGAATTGGGCTTTCGGGGGGGTAGTGCTCAGCCCCAGCATTTT
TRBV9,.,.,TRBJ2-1,CASSVKWRPLTRDEQFF,TGTGCCAGCAGCGTAAAGTGGCGGCCGCTGACCCGGGATGAGCAGTTCTTC
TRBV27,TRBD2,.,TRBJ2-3,CASSFGRADTQYF,TGTGCCAGCAGTTTCGGGAGGGCAGATACGCAGTATTTT
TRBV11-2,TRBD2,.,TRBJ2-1,CASTYGLAGDNEQFF,TGTGCCAGCACCTATGGACTAGCGGGAGACAATGAGCAGTTCTTC
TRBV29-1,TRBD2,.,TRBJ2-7,CSGWTSGSHEQYF,TGCAGCGGCTGGACTAGCGGGAGCCACGAGCAGTACTTC
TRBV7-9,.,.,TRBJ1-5,CASSLEGLNQPQHF,TGTGCCAGCAGCTTAGAAGGGCTCAATCAGCCCCAGCATTTT
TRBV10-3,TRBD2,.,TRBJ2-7,CAIRRLAGAYEQYF,TGTGCCATCAGGAGGCTAGCGGGGGCCTACGAGCAGTACTTC
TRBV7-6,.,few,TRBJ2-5,CASSLQETQYF,TGTGCCAGCAGCTTACAAGAGACCCAGTACTTC
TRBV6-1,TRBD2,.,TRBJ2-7,CASKEAGGLYEQYF,TGTGCCAGCAAGGAAGCGGGAGGGTTGTACGAGCAGTACTTC
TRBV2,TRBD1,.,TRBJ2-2,CASNMDRGNTGELFF,TGTGCCAGCAACATGGACAGGGGCAACACCGGGGAGCTGTTTTTT
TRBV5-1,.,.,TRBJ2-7,CASSPLWSYYEQYF,TGCGCCAGCAGCCCCCTTTGGTCTTACTACGAGCAGTACTTC
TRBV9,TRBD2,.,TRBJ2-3,CASSVDPRLAGGTDTQYF,TGTGCCAGCAGCGTAGACCCCAGGCTAGCGGGGGGCACAGATACGCAGTATTTT
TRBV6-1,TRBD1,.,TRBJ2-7,CASSERGQGLKFYEQYF,TGTGCCAGCAGTGAACGGGGACAGGGGCTAAAATTCTACGAGCAGTACTTC
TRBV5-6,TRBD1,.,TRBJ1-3,CASSLADRGTGNTIYF,TGTGCCAGCAGCTTGGCTGACAGGGGTACTGGAAACACCATATATTTT
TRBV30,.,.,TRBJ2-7,CAWSLRGEQYF,TGTGCCTGGAGTCTCAGGGGCGAGCAGTACTTC
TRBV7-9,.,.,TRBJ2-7,CASSLMTASYEQYF,TGTGCCAGCAGCTTAATGACTGCCTCCTACGAGCAGTACTTC
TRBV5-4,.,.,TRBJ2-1,CASSFGRSYNEQFF,TGTGCCAGCAGCTTCGGGCGATCCTACAATGAGCAGTTCTTC
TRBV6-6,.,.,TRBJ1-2,CASSYPDEGSRGYTF,TGTGCCAGCAGTTATCCCGATGAAGGGTCAAGGGGCTACACCTTC
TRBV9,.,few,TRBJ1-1,CASSPRGWTANTEAFF,TGTGCCAGCAGCCCCAGAGGCTGGACGGCGAACACTGAAGCTTTCTTT
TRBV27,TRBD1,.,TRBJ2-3,CASNEGARPDTQYF,TGTGCCAGCAATGAGGGGGCGCGCCCAGATACGCAGTATTTT
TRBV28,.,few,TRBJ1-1,CASSRTSVIAEAFF,TGTGCCAGCAGCAGGACAAGTGTTATCGCTGAAGCTTTCTTT
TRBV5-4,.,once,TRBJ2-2,CASSLAGGLNTGELFF,TGTGCCAGCAGCTTGGCCGGCGGACTGAACACCGGGGAGCTGTTTTTT
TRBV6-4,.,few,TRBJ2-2,CASSSELGGELFF,TGTGCCAGCAGCTCCGAACTGGGCGGGGAGCTGTTTTTT
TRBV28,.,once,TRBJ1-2,CASSLGQDNYGYTF,TGTGCCAGCAGTTTAGGGCAGGATAACTATGGCTACACCTTC
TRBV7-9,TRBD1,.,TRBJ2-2,CASSLYRGWSAGELFF,TGTGCCAGCAGCTTATACAGGGGATGGAGCGCCGGGGAGCTGTTTTTT
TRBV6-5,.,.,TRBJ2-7,CASSYAIGLEQYF,TGTGCCAGCAGTTACGCTATAGGACTCGAGCAGTACTTC
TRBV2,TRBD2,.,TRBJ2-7,CASSDTSGKTYEQYF,TGTGCCAGCAGTGATACTAGCGGGAAAACCTACGAGCAGTACTTC
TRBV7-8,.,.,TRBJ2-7,CASSLRANSYEQYF,TGTGCCAGCAGCTTACGGGCAAACTCCTACGAGCAGTACTTC
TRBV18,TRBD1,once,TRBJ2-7,CASSPVGQGLSYEQYF,TGTGCCAGCTCACCGGTGGGACAGGGACTCTCCTACGAGCAGTACTTC
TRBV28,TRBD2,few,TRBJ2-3,CASRASGAGVWDTQYF,TGTGCCAGCAGGGCGAGCGGAGCGGGGGTCTGGGATACGCAGTATTTT
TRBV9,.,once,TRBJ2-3,CASSVPRGPLPADTQYF,TGTGCCAGCAGCGTACCCAGGGGCCCCTTACCGGCAGATACGCAGTATTTT
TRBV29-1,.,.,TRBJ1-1,CSVGLNTEAFF,TGCAGCGTCGGCTTGAACACTGAAGCTTTCTTT
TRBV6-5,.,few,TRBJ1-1,CASSYAGGAGSEAFF,TGTGCCAGCAGTTACGCTGGGGGGGCCGGATCTGAAGCTTTCTTT
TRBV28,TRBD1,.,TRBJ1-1,CASSSRTGGGNTEAFF,TGTGCCAGCAGTTCCAGGACAGGGGGCGGGAACACTGAAGCTTTCTTT
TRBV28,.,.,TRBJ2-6,CASSKQGSGANVLTF,TGTGCCAGCAGTAAACAGGGATCCGGGGCCAACGTCCTGACTTTC
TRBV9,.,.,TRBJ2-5,CASSVALSETQYF,TGTGCCAGCAGCGTAGCACTATCGGAGACCCAGTACTTC
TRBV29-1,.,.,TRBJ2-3,CSVAASWRWDTQYF,TGCAGCGTTGCTGCTAGCTGGAGATGGGATACGCAGTATTTT
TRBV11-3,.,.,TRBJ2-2,CASSFTNWTSYTGELFF,TGTGCCAGCAGCTTTACGAACTGGACCAGCTACACCGGGGAGCTGTTTTTT
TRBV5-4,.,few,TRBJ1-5,CASSSPGQPQHF,TGTGCCAGCAGCTCCCCTGGGCAGCCCCAGCATTTT
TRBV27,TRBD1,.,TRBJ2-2,CASSFSGGTGELFF,TGTGCCAGCAGTTTCTCAGGGGGCACCGGGGAGCTGTTTTTT
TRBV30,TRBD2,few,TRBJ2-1,CAWSVKGLAGVRGQFF,TGTGCCTGGAGTGTGAAGGGGCTAGCGGGAGTTCGAGGTCAGTTCTTC
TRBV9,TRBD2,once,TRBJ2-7,CASSAGLAEMGEQYF,TGTGCCAGCAGCGCGGGACTAGCGGAGATGGGTGAGCAGTACTTC
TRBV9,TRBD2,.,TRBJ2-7,CASSVGSGSGSYEQYF,TGTGCCAGCAGCGTAGGAAGCGGGAGCGGCTCCTACGAGCAGTACTTC